This T cell receptor (beta chain) was identified during a study of low-dose radiotherapy and immunotherapy resistance in tumors. Study context: Cohort 2 received 1 Gy per fraction every two weeks, totaling 13 Gy over 26 weeks. Each patient was administered nivolumab intravenously at 240 mg, which was a flat dose, every two weeks, along with intravenous ipilimumab at 1 mg/kg every six weeks. Intravenously given cyclophosphamide 200 mg/m2 followed a two-week schedule that placed each dose one day before radiation and immunotherapy.

Note on this clonotype: It is likely a read error: a sequence one base away is far more abundant.

Time point reported: before trial treatment. Advanced solid tumors lacking tumor-infiltrating lymphocytes characterized eligible patients. Both TCRalpha and TCRbeta chains were reverse transcribed with V-gene-specific primers. For amplifying TCRs, the PCR ran for around 20 cycles with Phusion, which was used together with a constant-region primer and the adapter on the V primers. Via MiXCR, TCRdb re-called the reads, giving one row per CDR3 protein. The sample has around 68,000 distinct CDR3 sequences, around a quarter seen once. The length of the CDR3 is 14 residues. The V call is TRBV1, the J call TRBJ2-2. TRBV1 is shown as a pseudogene. Sample: PBMCs, taken before treatment. This TCR came from a male donor with rectosigmoid adenocarcinoma. The CDR3 is CTSSQDPSTGELFF. The CDR3 DNA reads TGCACCAGCAGCCAAGATCCCAGCACCGGGGAGCTGTTTTTT.